Listed here is a single T cell receptor beta chain. The antigen is not known. The record originates from a study of identical twins. A single record per CDR3 protein comes from TCRdb applying MiXCR to the 5' RACE reads. Of 1.5 million to 2 million distinct CDR3 sequences listed, roughly a third were seen once; the top ten hold around 0.3%. This CDR3 region has 15 residues. Trimming left V 1 base short and J 8 bases short, with 15 bases between. Looked up from germline, CDR1 is MGHDK and CDR2 is SYGVNS. Regarding the study as a whole: Fewer insertions were carried by abundant cord blood beta clonotypes, but none was seen in memory repertoires. Excess twin sharing in beta out-of-frame sequences was weaker.

The rearrangement joins TRBV25-1 to TRBJ2-1; D is perhaps TRBD1 (6 bases). The clonotype originates from a newborn girl in good health. The specimen sequenced was cord blood. CDR3 coding DNA: TGTGCCAGCAGTGAATCCGGGACACCCTGGGATGAGCAGTTCTTC. Translation: CASSESGTPWDEQFF.